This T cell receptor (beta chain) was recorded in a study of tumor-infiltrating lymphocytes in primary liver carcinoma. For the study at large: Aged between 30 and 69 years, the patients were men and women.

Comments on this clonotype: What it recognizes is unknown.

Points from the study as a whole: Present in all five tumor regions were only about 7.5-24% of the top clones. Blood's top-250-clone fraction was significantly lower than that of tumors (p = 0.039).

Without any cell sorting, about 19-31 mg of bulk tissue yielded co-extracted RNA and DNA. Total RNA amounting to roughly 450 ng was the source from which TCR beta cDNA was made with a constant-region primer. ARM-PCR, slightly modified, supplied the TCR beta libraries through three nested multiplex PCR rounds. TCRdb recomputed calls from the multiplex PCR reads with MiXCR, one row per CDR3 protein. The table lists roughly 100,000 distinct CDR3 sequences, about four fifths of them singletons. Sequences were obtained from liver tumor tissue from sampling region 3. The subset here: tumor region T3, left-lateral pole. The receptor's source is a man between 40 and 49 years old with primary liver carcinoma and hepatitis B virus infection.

The CDR3, as DNA: TGTGCCAGCAGTCCCGAATTCGGACAGATCTCTGGAAACACCATATATTTT. Translated: CASSPEFGQISGNTIYF. This chain uses TRBV4-2 with TRBJ1-3, with D possibly TRBD1 on 6 matching bases. V was shortened by 6 bases and J by 0 bases, with 18 bases between the two germline ends. The CDR3 contains 17 residues. Germline values: CDR1 LGHNA, CDR2 YNFKEQ.